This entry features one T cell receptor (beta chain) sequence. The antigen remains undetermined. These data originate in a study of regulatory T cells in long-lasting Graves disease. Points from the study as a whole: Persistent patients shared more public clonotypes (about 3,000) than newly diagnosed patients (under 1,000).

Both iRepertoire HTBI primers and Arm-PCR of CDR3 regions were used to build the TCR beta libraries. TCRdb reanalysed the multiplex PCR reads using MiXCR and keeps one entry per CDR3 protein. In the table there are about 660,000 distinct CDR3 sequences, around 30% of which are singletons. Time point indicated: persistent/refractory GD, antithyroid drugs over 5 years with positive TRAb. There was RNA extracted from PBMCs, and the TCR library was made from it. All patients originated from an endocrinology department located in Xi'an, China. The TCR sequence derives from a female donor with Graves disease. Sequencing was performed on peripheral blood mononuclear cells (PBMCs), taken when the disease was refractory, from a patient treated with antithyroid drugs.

This CDR3 is CASKAGTKNIQYF. DNA of the CDR3: TGTGCCAGCAAGGCAGGGACCAAAAACATTCAGTACTTC. This rearrangement joins TRBV2 to TRBJ2-4, with D perhaps matching TRBD1 (5 bases). The V gene's germline CDR1 is SNHLY and CDR2 FYNNEI. V lost 7 bases and J 2 bases, leaving 9 bases between the germline ends. CDR3 length: 13 amino acids.